One and the same sample provided the 25 T cell receptor beta chains below, sequenced in a study of T cell clones after liver transplantation. Libraries were prepared by immunoSEQ multiplex PCR; TCRdb keeps only in-frame clonotypes and omits some of them. The sample lists 9,200 or so clones, 78% occurring once. This sample comprised CD8+ T cells from blood, obtained at the 22-month timepoint. The receptors come from a human patient who received a liver transplant. Some T cells may be transferred from the graft donor.

The chain links TRBV28 to TRBJ1-5, with D tentatively TRBD1 (6 bases). This CDR3 region has 14 residues. Trimming pared 5 bases from V and 4 bases from J, leaving 12 bases between. Germline V gene sequence: CDR1 MDHEN, CDR2 SYDVKM. The CDR3 region is CASSGGQGNQPQHF. CDR3 nucleotides: TGTGCCAGCAGTGGGGGGCAGGGGAATCAGCCCCAGCATTTT.

This clone is large by share. The chain employs TRBV14 and TRBJ1-2; 8 bases are a match to TRBD1. The CDR3 is made up of 16 amino acids. Germline CDR1 and CDR2: SGHDN and FVKESK. V lost 0 bases and J lost 3; bases outside the gene matches: 6. CDR3 region: CASSQDQGAYHYGYTF. The CDR3 region has the DNA TGTGCCAGCAGCCAAGATCAGGGGGCGTATCACTATGGCTACACCTTC.

The J gene is TRBJ2-2, the V gene TRBV4-1; D gene unclear. The V gene lost 1 base and the J gene lost 0 bases, with 6 bases spanning the gap. Germline CDR1 MGHRA, CDR2 YSYEKL. CDR3 length: 15 amino acids. CDR3 residues: CASSQVAANTGELFF. The CDR3 DNA reads TGCGCCAGCAGCCAAGTTGCAGCGAACACCGGGGAGCTGTTTTTT.

The chain uses TRBV4-2 and TRBJ2-3, with 11 bases lining up with TRBD2. The germline CDR1 and CDR2 sequences are LGHNA and YNFKEQ. The CDR3 is 16 amino acids. Unmatched junction bases numbered 4, after V lost 0 bases and J lost 5 bases. CDR3 region: CASSQEGSGGGDTQYF. The CDR3 DNA follows: TGTGCCAGCAGCCAAGAAGGTAGCGGGGGGGGAGATACGCAGTATTTT.

The genes are TRBV4-1 and TRBJ1-2, with TRBD1 identical over 8 bases. This CDR3 has 13 amino acids. V was clipped by 8 bases and J by 8 bases; unmatched bases: 10. Germline-derived CDR1 and CDR2 are MGHRA and YSYEKL. The CDR3 protein is CASRAQGARGYTF. CDR3 bases: TGCGCCAGCCGAGCGCAGGGGGCGCGAGGCTACACCTTC.

This chain links TRBV21-1 with TRBJ2-1; TRBD2, as called in the table, went unchecked against the DNA. TRBV21-1 is noted as a pseudogene. CDR3 length: 16 amino acids. The CDR3 reads CASSKPGPGKLDEQFF. CDR3 DNA: TGTGCCAGCAGCAAGCCAGGCCCCGGGAAGTTAGATGAGCAGTTCTTC.

V is TRBV4-1 and J is TRBJ1-1; a weak D match, TRBD1 (5 bases). CDR1 is MGHRA and CDR2 is YSYEKL in the germline V gene. The CDR3 is made up of 14 amino acids. Between the trimmed V and J ends, which lost 0 bases and 2 bases, there was a span of 7 bases. The CDR3 loop is CASSQETANTEAFF. CDR3 nucleotide sequence: TGCGCCAGCAGCCAAGAGACAGCTAACACTGAAGCTTTCTTT.

The sample holds one count of this clone. The V gene is TRBV7-8, the J gene TRBJ2-7; D uncertain. CDR3 length equals 13 residues. Germline V gene data show CDR1 as SGHVS and CDR2 as FQNEAQ. Trimming cost V 0 bases and J 5 bases, with 8 bases left between them. Written as DNA, the CDR3 is TGTGCCAGCAGCTTAGCGCGGCGGAACGAGCAGTACTTC. Its protein is CASSLARRNEQYF. Full variable domain (missing parts from reference TRBV7-8 and TRBJ2-7): GAGVSQSPRYKVAKRGQDVALRCDPISGHVSLFWYQQALGQGPEFLTYFQNEAQLDKSGLPSDRFFAERPEGSVSTLKIQRTQQEDSAVYLCASSLARRNEQYFGPGTRLTVT.

The rearrangement joins TRBV7-9 to TRBJ2-7; 7 nucleotides line up with TRBD2. The CDR3 contains 14 residues. J gave up 2 bases and V 5 bases, and 6 bases lay outside the gene matches. Germline assignment: CDR1 SEHNR and CDR2 FQNEAQ (reference sequence). The CDR3: CASSPSGDPYEQYF. CDR3 bases: TGTGCCAGCAGCCCGAGCGGGGACCCCTACGAGCAGTACTTC.

The CDR3 DNA reads TGTGCCAGCAGCTCCCAAAGGGCCAAAAACATTCAGTACTTC. Protein product: CASSSQRAKNIQYF. The chain combines TRBV5-6 with TRBJ2-4; D ambiguous. Trimming stripped 3 bases from V and 1 base from J, with 8 bases between. CDR1 is SGHDT and CDR2 is YYEEEE in the germline V gene. The CDR3 extends over 14 amino acids.

This chain links TRBV7-9 with TRBJ1-2, with D possibly matching TRBD1 (6 bases). The germline gives CDR1 SEHNR, CDR2 FQNEAQ (reference sequence). CDR3 length: 17 amino acids. Trimming removed 4 bases from V and 4 bases from J, with 22 bases in between. The CDR3 region is CASSSSPAPDRLYGYTF. CDR3 sequence (DNA): TGTGCCAGCAGCTCCTCCCCCGCCCCGGACAGACTCTATGGCTACACCTTC.

The V call is TRBV7-9, the J call TRBJ2-1; tentative D call: TRBD1 (5 bases). The V end lost 5 bases, the J end lost 6 bases, and 11 bases lay between the germline ends. There are 13 residues in the CDR3. CDR1 SEHNR and CDR2 FQNEAQ come from the germline V gene (reference sequence). The CDR3 DNA sequence: TGTGCCAGCAGCCGGACAAATCTCAATGAGCAGTTCTTC. Amino acids: CASSRTNLNEQFF.

The chain links TRBV7-9 to TRBJ2-3; D unresolved. With 3 bases removed from V and 7 bases from J, the gap between germline ends came to 11 bases. CDR1 is SEHNR, CDR2 FQNEAQ, per germline (reference sequence). The CDR3 is 13 amino acids. CDR3 loop: CASSLSNTHTQYF. CDR3 nucleotide sequence: TGTGCCAGCAGCTTGTCTAACACCCATACGCAGTATTTT.

The chain employs TRBV4-1 and TRBJ2-3; no clear D. The CDR3 extends over 11 amino acids. Trimming shortened V by 3 bases and J by 6 bases, and 4 bases separated the two germline ends. In germline, CDR1 is MGHRA, CDR2 YSYEKL. CDR3 bases: TGCGCCAGCAGCCAGGGTGATACGCAGTATTTT. Its protein product is CASSQGDTQYF.

The chain combines TRBV5-1 with TRBJ1-2; D uncertain. Germline V gene lookup returns CDR1 SGHRS and CDR2 YFSETQ. V was shortened by 0 bases and J by 7 bases, with 7 bases between the two germline ends. The CDR3 spans 12 residues. Written as DNA, the CDR3 is TGCGCCAGCAGCTTGGAGGAGAGTGGCTACACCTTC. Encoded protein: CASSLEESGYTF.

The chain uses TRBV9 and TRBJ2-7, with 7 bases matching TRBD1. CDR1 is SGDLS, CDR2 YYNGEE, per germline. This CDR3 contains 15 residues. The ends lost 3 bases at V and 3 bases at J; junction bases unmatched: 9. The CDR3 coding sequence is TGTGCCAGCAGCGAGGATGAGGGACAGATCTACGAGCAGTACTTC. It specifies CASSEDEGQIYEQYF.

The sample holds one count of this clone. The genes are TRBV30 and TRBJ2-1; D assignment may be TRBD1 or TRBD2 (5 bases each). V was clipped by 8 bases and J by 8 bases, with 22 bases between them. Germline loops: CDR1 GTSNPN, CDR2 SVGIG (reference sequence). The CDR3 consists of 14 residues. The CDR3, as DNA: TGTGCCAGGTCCGGGACCAGCCACTCGGATGAGCAGTTCTTC. It specifies CARSGTSHSDEQFF.

V usage is TRBV4-1 and J usage is TRBJ2-3, with 11 bases identical to TRBD1. Trimming took 4 bases from V and 2 from J; bases not matched to a gene: 11. The CDR3 spans 18 residues. From germline, CDR1 is MGHRA and CDR2 YSYEKL. As DNA, the CDR3 is TGCGCCAGCAGCCCGACCGGGACAGGGGGTCTGGACACAGATACGCAGTATTTT. As protein: CASSPTGTGGLDTDTQYF.

The V and J genes are TRBV27 and TRBJ1-2, with D tentatively TRBD1 (5 bases). Germline V gene lookup returns CDR1 MNHEY and CDR2 SMNVEV (reference sequence). The ends were cut back, 7 bases at V and 8 bases at J, with 17 bases in the middle. This CDR3 has 13 residues. DNA of the CDR3: TGTGCCAGCATGCGCAGGGAGGACTTCGGCTACACCTTC. Protein sequence: CASMRREDFGYTF.

This rearrangement joins TRBV28 to TRBJ2-7; 7 bases fit TRBD1. This CDR3 has 13 residues. The V gene's germline CDR1 is MDHEN and CDR2 SYDVKM. Trimming took 5 bases from V and 7 from J; bases not matched to a gene: 8. The CDR3 is CASSPGQAPEQYF. In nucleotides, the CDR3 is TGTGCCAGCAGTCCCGGACAGGCCCCAGAGCAGTACTTC.

The genes are TRBV7-2 and TRBJ2-7, with TRBD1 matching 9 bases. The CDR3 extends over 17 amino acids. From germline, CDR1 is SGHTA and CDR2 FQGNSA. Germline trimming cut 4 bases from V and 2 bases from J; bases unmatched to any gene: 12. CDR3 nucleotides: TGTGCCAGCAGCTCCGGGGCGGGACAGGGATCTCCCTACGAGCAGTACTTC. Translation gives CASSSGAGQGSPYEQYF.

The rearrangement joins TRBV30 to TRBJ1-1; D gene uncertain. This CDR3 is built from 13 residues. The germline V and J ends were trimmed by 1 base and 6 bases, with 12 bases remaining between them. Germline V gives CDR1 GTSNPN, CDR2 SVGIG (reference sequence). The CDR3 DNA reads TGTGCCTGGAGTGCCGACACCTACTCTGAAGCTTTCTTT. Amino acids: CAWSADTYSEAFF.

About this clone: The junction differs from germline at one of its ends, possibly a read error. This chain joins TRBV19 and TRBJ2-1; tentatively, D is TRBD2 (7 bases). This CDR3 has 17 amino acids. Germline CDR1 and CDR2: LNHDA and SQIVND (reference sequence). CDR3 protein: CASSVDLGGGLVNEQFF. DNA for the CDR3: TGTGCCAGTAGTGTAGACTTAGGGGGGGGTTTGGTCAATGAGCAGTTCTTC.

V and J are TRBV9 and TRBJ2-7; D remains ambiguous. The length of the CDR3 is 15 residues. The germline V gene has CDR1 SGDLS and CDR2 YYNGEE. Deletions cut 0 bases from V and 0 bases from J, with 10 bases between. CDR3 DNA: TGTGCCAGCAGCGTAGGTGTGGGAAGCTCCTACGAGCAGTACTTC. It codes for CASSVGVGSSYEQYF.

The chain recombines TRBV28 with TRBJ1-6, with D possibly matching TRBD1 (5 bases). The germline CDR1 and CDR2 sequences are MDHEN and SYDVKM. The CDR3 runs 14 residues. V was pared by 10 bases and J by 6 bases, with 16 bases between. This CDR3 is CAINELGLNSPLHF. CDR3 bases: TGTGCCATAAACGAATTGGGGCTTAATTCACCCCTCCACTTT.